This T cell receptor (beta chain) derives from a study of blood T cell repertoires in COVID-19. Study at large: Sources were T cells, B-cell-depleted T cells, or PBMCs; the material itself was cDNA or gDNA.

Generated by immunoSEQ multiplex PCR, the TCRdb table keeps only in-frame clones and is missing some. In the table there are approximately 190,000 clones, roughly 80% of which are singletons. This CDR3 is 14 amino acids long. Germline CDR1 and CDR2: MNHEY and SVGEGT. Trimming at V came to 4 bases and at J to 6 bases, leaving 4 bases not matched to a gene. The chain combines TRBV6-2 or TRBV6-3 with TRBJ2-1; 9 positions agree with TRBD2. Material for sequencing was peripheral blood. The clonotype originates from a man younger than 45 with active or convalescent COVID-19. The CDR3 DNA follows: TGTGCCAGCAGTTCAAGCGGGAGGTTCAATGAGCAGTTCTTC. It specifies CASSSSGRFNEQFF.